These 23 T cell receptor beta chains came from one sample sequenced in a study of cytomegalovirus exposure and HLA in healthy donors. PCR involved 60 Vbeta and 13 Jbeta primers. Here immunoSEQ multiplex PCR was the method, and the copy in TCRdb shows in-frame clones only, minus some. The sample gives over 120,000 clones, about two thirds of which show up once; under 2.5% is in the top ten. The sample comprised PBMCs. The receptors come from an older woman in good health and CMV-seropositive.

The chain links TRBV18 to TRBJ2-2, with 11 bases aligning to TRBD1. V dropped 1 base and J dropped 5; count of bases not matched to a gene: 3. This CDR3 has 16 amino acids. Germline CDR1 reads KGHSH; CDR2 reads LQKENI. This chain's CDR3 is CASSPLGQGATGELFF. The CDR3 DNA follows: TGTGCCAGCTCACCACTAGGACAGGGGGCGACCGGGGAGCTGTTTTTT.

The rearrangement joins TRBV4-1 to TRBJ2-1; D is ambiguous. Germline CDR1 is MGHRA and CDR2 is YSYEKL. This CDR3 has 14 amino acids. Deletions cut 4 bases from V and 10 bases from J, with 17 bases between. The CDR3 here is CASSPLPLPQEQFF. As DNA, the CDR3 is TGCGCCAGCAGCCCCCTGCCCCTCCCCCAGGAGCAGTTCTTC.

The V and J genes are TRBV2 and TRBJ1-5; the D gene is possibly TRBD1 (6 bases). With 6 bases removed from V and 0 bases from J, the gap between germline ends came to 12 bases. Per germline, CDR1 SNHLY and CDR2 FYNNEI. This CDR3 is built from 15 residues. CDR3 bases: TGTGCCAGCAGAGCAGGGACAATTAGCAATCAGCCCCAGCATTTT. It translates to CASRAGTISNQPQHF.

The chain recombines TRBV2 with TRBJ2-7, with 9 bases aligning to TRBD2. V was clipped by 6 bases and J by 7 bases; unmatched bases: 10. CDR3 length: 14 residues. Germline V gene data show CDR1 as SNHLY and CDR2 as FYNNEI. The CDR3 sequence is CASRLAGRVREQYF. The DNA of the CDR3 is TGTGCCAGCAGGCTAGCGGGAAGGGTGAGGGAGCAGTACTTC.

This clone was recorded once. The genes are TRBV5-1 and TRBJ1-2; D unclear. Germline V gene data show CDR1 as SGHRS and CDR2 as YFSETQ. Trimming cost V 7 bases and J 4 bases, with 14 bases left between them. CDR3 length equals 13 residues. As DNA, the CDR3 is TGCGCCAGCGTCCCTGACTCGGGCTATGGCTACACCTTC. It encodes CASVPDSGYGYTF.

This clone was picked up a small number of times. The rearrangement joins TRBV27 to TRBJ1-2, with D possibly matching TRBD1 (6 bases). Deletions cut 5 bases from V and 9 bases from J, with 25 bases between. The CDR3 has 16 residues. The germline V gene encodes CDR1 MNHEY and CDR2 SMNVEV (reference sequence). The CDR3 is CASSPNPTGTEDSYTF. CDR3 sequence (DNA): TGTGCCAGCAGTCCCAATCCCACAGGGACGGAGGACAGCTACACCTTC.

The V call is TRBV2, the J call TRBJ1-1; D not certain. Germline V CDR1 and CDR2: SNHLY, FYNNEI. CDR3 length: 13 residues. V gave up 7 bases and J gave up 1 base, with 10 bases separating them. CDR3 residues: CASNRETNTEAFF. CDR3 in DNA: TGTGCCAGCAATAGGGAGACGAACACTGAAGCTTTCTTT.

This clone was seen more than once but under ten times. The rearrangement uses TRBV5-1 and TRBJ2-5; 7 bases line up with TRBD1. Germline V CDR1 and CDR2: SGHRS, YFSETQ. After removal of 3 bases from V and 3 bases from J, the junction contained 8 bases not matched to a gene. This CDR3 is built from 15 residues. Here the CDR3 reads CASSSSGTVEETQYF. Written as DNA, the CDR3 is TGCGCCAGCAGCTCTTCCGGGACAGTAGAAGAGACCCAGTACTTC.

This chain connects TRBV27 to TRBJ1-1, with 8 bases aligning to TRBD1. The CDR3 covers 16 residues. V was clipped by 5 bases and J by 0 bases; unmatched bases: 8. Germline CDR1 reads MNHEY; CDR2 reads SMNVEV (reference sequence). The CDR3 region is CASSVGTGYMNTEAFF. CDR3 DNA sequence: TGTGCCAGCAGTGTTGGGACAGGATACATGAACACTGAAGCTTTCTTT.

The rearrangement joins TRBV6-1 to TRBJ2-2; no clear D. V lost 6 bases, J lost 6 bases, and 8 bases lay in between. CDR3 length: 12 residues. Per the germline V gene, CDR1 is MNHNS and CDR2 is SASEGT. The CDR3 bases are TGTGCCAGCAGACATCGGGCCGGGGAGCTGTTTTTT. Its protein product is CASRHRAGELFF.

This sequence joins TRBV5-1 and TRBJ2-1, with 8 bases matching TRBD2. The CDR3 covers 15 residues. Looked up from germline, CDR1 is SGHRS and CDR2 is YFSETQ. J lost 3 bases, V lost 0 bases, and 2 bases had no gene match. CDR3 in amino acids: CASSLESGSYNEQFF. In DNA, the CDR3 is TGCGCCAGCAGCTTGGAAAGCGGGAGCTACAATGAGCAGTTCTTC. Supplemented by reference TRBV5-1 and TRBJ2-1, the full variable domain reads KAGVTQTPRYLIKTRGQQVTLSCSPISGHRSVSWYQQTPGQGLQFLFEYFSETQRNKGNFPGRFSGRQFSNSRSEMNVSTLELGDSALYLCASSLESGSYNEQFFGPGTRLTVL.

This clone showed up just once. The genes are TRBV6-6 and TRBJ2-5; 12 bases align to TRBD2. Per the germline V gene, CDR1 is MNHNY and CDR2 is SVGAGI (reference sequence). V lost 5 bases, J lost 8 bases, and 12 bases stayed unmatched. The CDR3 runs to 16 residues. The chain's CDR3 is CASSPRTSGDKRTQYF. Written as DNA, the CDR3 is TGTGCCAGCAGTCCAAGGACTAGCGGGGATAAGAGAACCCAGTACTTC.

The genes are TRBV19 and TRBJ2-1, with TRBD1 identical over 7 bases. The CDR3 covers 15 residues. With V trimmed by 5 bases and J by 4 bases, 8 bases remained unmatched. CDR1 is LNHDA, CDR2 SQIVND, per germline (reference sequence). The DNA of the CDR3 is TGTGCCAGTAGTTCCACAGGGGACCCGTACAATGAGCAGTTCTTC. Amino acids: CASSSTGDPYNEQFF.

This rearrangement joins TRBV29-1 to TRBJ2-2, with a possible D match to TRBD2 (6 bases). V lost 4 bases and J 7 bases, leaving 19 bases between the germline ends. The CDR3 length is 15 residues. CDR1 is SQVTM and CDR2 is ANQGSEA in the germline V gene. The CDR3 sequence is CSVAAGTEGGGELFF. CDR3 DNA sequence: TGCAGCGTTGCTGCGGGAACGGAAGGCGGCGGGGAGCTGTTTTTT.

A few counts support this clone. This chain connects TRBV5-4 to TRBJ2-1, with TRBD2 as a possible D gene (5 bases). Germline CDR1 reads SGHNT; CDR2 reads YYREEE (reference sequence). The V and J ends lost 5 bases and 10 bases respectively, with 10 bases between them. This CDR3 region has 11 residues. This chain's CDR3 is CASSFPGEQFF. The CDR3 DNA follows: TGTGCCAGCAGTTTTCCGGGGGAGCAGTTCTTC.

The V call is TRBV28, the J call TRBJ2-4; a possible D gene is TRBD1 (6 bases). Germline V lookup: CDR1 MDHEN, CDR2 SYDVKM. Trimming took 7 bases from V and 0 from J, leaving 22 bases between them. The CDR3 loop spans 18 amino acids. The CDR3, as DNA: TGTGCCAGCACCACAGGGAAAGGATCAACCCTAGCCAAAAACATTCAGTACTTC. Amino acids: CASTTGKGSTLAKNIQYF.

This rearrangement joins TRBV29-1 to TRBJ2-1, with D maybe TRBD2 (6 bases). Germline values: CDR1 SQVTM, CDR2 ANQGSEA. The CDR3 length is 16 residues. The V end lost 3 bases, the J end lost 0 bases, and 15 bases lay between the germline ends. DNA of the CDR3: TGCAGCGTTGAGGGGGGACCCTCCAGCTCCTACAATGAGCAGTTCTTC. It is translated as CSVEGGPSSSYNEQFF.

The CDR3 DNA sequence: TGCGCCAGCAGCCGGGACCCAGGGGGCACCGGGGAGCTGTTTTTT. Its protein product is CASSRDPGGTGELFF. This rearrangement joins TRBV10-1 to TRBJ2-2; 7 bases map to TRBD1. CDR1 is WNHNN, CDR2 SYGVQD, per germline (reference sequence). V lost 6 bases and J lost 4; bases outside the gene matches: 8. The CDR3 contains 15 residues.

The chain has TRBV18 and TRBJ2-7; maybe TRBD1 (5 bases). Germline CDR1 is KGHSH and CDR2 is LQKENI. This CDR3 comprises 14 residues. Trimming cost V 2 bases and J 2 bases, with 10 bases left between them. The CDR3 loop is CASSPVTAAYEQYF. The CDR3 nucleotides read TGTGCCAGCTCACCAGTGACAGCCGCCTACGAGCAGTACTTC.

The chain is built from TRBV9 and TRBJ2-7; 13 nucleotides agree with TRBD2. The CDR3 sequence is 15 residues long. V lost 4 bases to trimming and J lost 3 bases; unmatched junction nucleotides: 4. Per germline, CDR1 SGDLS and CDR2 YYNGEE. The CDR3 DNA sequence: TGTGCCAGCAGCCCCCGGACTAGCGGGGGCTACGAGCAGTACTTC. This encodes CASSPRTSGGYEQYF.

This chain connects TRBV11-3 to TRBJ1-2; possibly TRBD1 for D (6 bases). V gave up 3 bases and J gave up 5 bases, with 22 bases separating them. Germline V gives CDR1 SGHNT, CDR2 YENEEA. This CDR3 has 17 amino acids. The CDR3: CASSFKSPPGAGYGYTF. The CDR3 nucleotides are TGTGCCAGCAGCTTCAAGTCCCCCCCAGGGGCCGGGTATGGCTACACCTTC.

The V and J genes are TRBV14 and TRBJ2-1, with a possible D match to TRBD1 (5 bases). This CDR3 spans 17 amino acids. Germline V gene sequence: CDR1 SGHDN, CDR2 FVKESK. Trimming pared 3 bases from V and 3 bases from J, leaving 18 bases between. CDR3 sequence reads: CASSQPRTGIGYNEQFF. The CDR3 bases are TGTGCCAGCAGCCAGCCTAGAACAGGCATAGGCTACAATGAGCAGTTCTTC.

Comment on this clone: One junction end disagrees with the germline gene, perhaps due to a read error. This chain joins TRBV19 and TRBJ1-1, with D perhaps TRBD1 (6 bases). The germline CDR1 and CDR2 sequences are LNHDA and SQIVND (reference sequence). The CDR3 is made up of 15 amino acids. The CDR3 DNA reads TGTGCCAGTAGCATCCAGGGGACGGATCAGTTACCGGTTCTCTTT. As protein: CASSIQGTDQLPVLF.